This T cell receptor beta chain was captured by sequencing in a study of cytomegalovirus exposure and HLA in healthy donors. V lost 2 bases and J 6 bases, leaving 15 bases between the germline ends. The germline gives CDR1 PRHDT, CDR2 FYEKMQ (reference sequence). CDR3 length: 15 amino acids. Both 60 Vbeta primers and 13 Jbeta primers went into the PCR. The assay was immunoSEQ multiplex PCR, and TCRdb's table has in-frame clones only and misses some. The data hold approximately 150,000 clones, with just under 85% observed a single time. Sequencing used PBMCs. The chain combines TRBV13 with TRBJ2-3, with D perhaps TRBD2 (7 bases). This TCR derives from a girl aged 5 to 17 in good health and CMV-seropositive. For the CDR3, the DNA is TGTGCCAGCAGCTTAATAGGGGGGGCTACCGATACGCAGTATTTT. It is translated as CASSLIGGATDTQYF. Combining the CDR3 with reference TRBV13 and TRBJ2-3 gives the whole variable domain AAGVIQSPRHLIKEKRETATLKCYPIPRHDTVYWYQQGPGQDPQFLISFYEKMQSDKGSIPDRFSAQQFSDYHSELNMSSLELGDSALYFCASSLIGGATDTQYFGPGTRLTVL.